This TCR beta chain was captured in a study of blood T cell repertoires in COVID-19. Study at large: Whether acute or convalescent, the COVID-19 samples came from the United States, Italy and Spain.

Generated by immunoSEQ multiplex PCR, the TCRdb table keeps only in-frame clones and is missing some. The sample records about 69,000 clones, 60% to 80% being singletons. The sequencing input was peripheral blood. The TCR sequence derives from a human donor in a cohort sampled during active COVID-19.

The CDR3 region has the DNA TGTGCCAGCAGTTCCTCCTCTGACATACGAAGCAAAAACATTCAGTACTTC. Encoded protein: CASSSSSDIRSKNIQYF. The chain joins TRBV28 to TRBJ2-4, with D hard to call. V was shortened by 4 bases and J by 3 bases, with 19 bases between the two germline ends. The CDR3 runs 17 residues. The germline V gene has CDR1 MDHEN and CDR2 SYDVKM.